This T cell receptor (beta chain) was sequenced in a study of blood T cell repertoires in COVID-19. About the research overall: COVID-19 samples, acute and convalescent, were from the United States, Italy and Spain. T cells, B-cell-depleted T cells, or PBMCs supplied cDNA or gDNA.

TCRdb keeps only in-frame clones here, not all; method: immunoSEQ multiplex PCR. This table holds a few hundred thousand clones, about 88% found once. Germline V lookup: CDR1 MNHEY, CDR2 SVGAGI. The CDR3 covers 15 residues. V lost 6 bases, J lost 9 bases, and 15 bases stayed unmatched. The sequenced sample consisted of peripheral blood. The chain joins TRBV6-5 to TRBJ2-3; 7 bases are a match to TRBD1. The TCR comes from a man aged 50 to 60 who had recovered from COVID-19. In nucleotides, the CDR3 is TGTGCCAGCAGCCAGACAGGGAGAAAAGAAAGGACGCAGTATTTT. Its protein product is CASSQTGRKERTQYF.